The T cell receptor beta chain under discussion was sequenced for a study of T cells in Graves' hyperthyroidism and ophthalmopathy. General study points: Blood also carried most thyroid clonotypes expanded above 0.001.

Template material for amplifying TCR beta CDR3 regions consisted of RNA transcripts. A set of HTBI primers served as the primers for a first-round RT-PCR of the TCR CDR3. Using its own MiXCR run on the multiplex PCR reads, TCRdb lists one record per CDR3 protein. The data hold about 290,000 distinct CDR3 sequences, with roughly 20% observed a single time. The CDR3 contains 14 residues. Germline assignment: CDR1 MDHEN and CDR2 SYDVKM. The germline V and J ends were trimmed by 7 bases and 2 bases, with 13 bases remaining between them. Uncontrolled infection, other autoimmune disease, pregnancy and lactation each barred patients from inclusion. The PBMCs were taken from about 10 ml of fresh peripheral blood. This clonotype was observed at least ten times. Its antigen is not identified.

The V and J genes are TRBV28 and TRBJ2-3; D is perhaps TRBD1 (6 bases). Source material: blood. This TCR derives from a man aged 45 to 65 with Graves' ophthalmopathy. CDR3 sequence: CASTPDRHTDTQYF. For the CDR3, the DNA is TGTGCCAGCACTCCGGACAGACACACAGATACGCAGTATTTT.